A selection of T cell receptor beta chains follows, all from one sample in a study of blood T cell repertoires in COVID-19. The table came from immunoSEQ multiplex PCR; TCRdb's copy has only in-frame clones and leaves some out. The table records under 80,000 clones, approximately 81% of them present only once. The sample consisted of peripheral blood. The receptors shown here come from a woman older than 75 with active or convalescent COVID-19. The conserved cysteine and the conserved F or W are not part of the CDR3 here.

CDR3 protein: ASSPRGKDYGYT
V gene: TRBV6-4

CDR3 protein: ASSSETDRVATEAF
V gene: TRBV5-1

CDR3 protein: ASSLNQGLNTGELF
V gene: TRBV7-2

CDR3 protein: ASSLAGVRETQY
V gene: TRBV7-2

CDR3 protein: ASSQTGGPYGYT
V gene: TRBV28

CDR3 protein: ASSKDPGTEATGELF
V gene: TRBV21-1

CDR3 protein: ASSPGTAKSYEQY
V gene: TRBV28

CDR3 protein: ASNRNRVNTEAF
V gene: TRBV6-6

CDR3 protein: ASSQDSLKAGTSIGQF
V gene: TRBV4-3

CDR3 protein: ASSLRAGGFHGYT
V gene: TRBV5-6

CDR3 protein: ASSIGWGGNQPQH
V gene: TRBV19

CDR3 protein: ASRRTGALVTGELF
V gene: TRBV21-1

CDR3 protein: ASSLAPLSSTSYEQY
V gene: TRBV7-9

CDR3 protein: ASSVARRKICGNTIY
V gene: TRBV6-4